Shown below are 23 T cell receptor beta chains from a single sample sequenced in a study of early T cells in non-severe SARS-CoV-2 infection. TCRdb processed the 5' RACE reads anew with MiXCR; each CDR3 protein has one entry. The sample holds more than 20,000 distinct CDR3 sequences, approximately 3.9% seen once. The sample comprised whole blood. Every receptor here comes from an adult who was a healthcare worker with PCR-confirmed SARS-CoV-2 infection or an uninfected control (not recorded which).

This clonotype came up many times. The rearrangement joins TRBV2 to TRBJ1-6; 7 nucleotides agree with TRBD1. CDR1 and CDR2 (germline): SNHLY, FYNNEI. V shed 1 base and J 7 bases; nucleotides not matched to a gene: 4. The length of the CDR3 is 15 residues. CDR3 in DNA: TGTGCCAGCAGTGAAGTCGGGACAGAAAATTCACCCCTCCACTTT. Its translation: CASSEVGTENSPLHF.

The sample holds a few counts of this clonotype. This chain's CDR3 is CASSAGLAPNIQYF. CDR3 in DNA: TGTGCCAGCAGCGCAGGCCTAGCTCCAAACATTCAGTACTTC. V and J are TRBV7-3 and TRBJ2-4; a weak D match, TRBD2 (5 bases). Germline loops: CDR1 SGHTA, CDR2 FQGTGA. CDR3 length: 14 amino acids. Trimming pared 5 bases from V and 6 bases from J, leaving 14 bases between.

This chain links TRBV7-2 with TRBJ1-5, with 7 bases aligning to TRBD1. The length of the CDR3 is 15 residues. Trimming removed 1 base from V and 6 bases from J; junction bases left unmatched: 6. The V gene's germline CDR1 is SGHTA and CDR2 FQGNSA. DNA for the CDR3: TGTGCCAGCAGCTTAGGACAGGGCTTCGGTCAGCCCCAGCATTTT. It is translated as CASSLGQGFGQPQHF.

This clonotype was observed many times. CDR3 nucleotides: TGCAGTGCTACCACTGGAATAGCGGCCTCAACGGAGACCCAGTACTTC. It yields the protein CSATTGIAASTETQYF. The chain combines TRBV20-1 with TRBJ2-5, with D tentatively TRBD2 (6 bases). Per germline, CDR1 DFQATT and CDR2 SNEGSKA (reference sequence). This CDR3 comprises 16 residues. V shed 4 bases and J shed 5 bases, with 23 bases lying between them.

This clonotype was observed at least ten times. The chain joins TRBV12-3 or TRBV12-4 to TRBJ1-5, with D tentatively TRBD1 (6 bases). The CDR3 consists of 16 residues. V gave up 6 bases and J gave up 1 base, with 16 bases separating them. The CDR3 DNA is TGTGCCAGCAGCAATCAGGGGATCGGGAGCAATCAGCCCCAGCATTTT. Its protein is CASSNQGIGSNQPQHF.

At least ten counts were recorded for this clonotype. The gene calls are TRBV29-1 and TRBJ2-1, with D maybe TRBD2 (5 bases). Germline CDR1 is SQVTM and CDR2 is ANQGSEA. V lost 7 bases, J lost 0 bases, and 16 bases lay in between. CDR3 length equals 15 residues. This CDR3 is CSASQGLVSYNEQFF. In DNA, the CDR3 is TGCAGCGCCTCTCAAGGACTTGTCTCCTACAATGAGCAGTTCTTC.

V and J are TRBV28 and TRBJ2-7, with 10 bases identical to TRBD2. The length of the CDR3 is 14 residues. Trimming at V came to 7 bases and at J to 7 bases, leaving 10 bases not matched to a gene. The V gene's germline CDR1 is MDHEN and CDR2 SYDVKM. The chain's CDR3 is CASTFGAGGGEQYF. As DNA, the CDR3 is TGTGCCAGCACCTTTGGAGCGGGAGGGGGGGAGCAGTACTTC. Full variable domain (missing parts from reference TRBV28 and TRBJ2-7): DVKVTQSSRYLVKRTGEKVFLECVQDMDHENMFWYRQDPGLGLRLIYFSYDVKMKEKGDIPEGYSVSREKKERFSLILESASTNQTSMYLCASTFGAGGGEQYFGPGTRLTVT.

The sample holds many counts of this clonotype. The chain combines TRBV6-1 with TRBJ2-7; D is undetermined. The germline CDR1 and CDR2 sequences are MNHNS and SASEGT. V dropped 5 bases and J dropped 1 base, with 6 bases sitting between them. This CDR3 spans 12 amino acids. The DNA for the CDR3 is TGTGCCAGCAGTCCCCGATCCTACGAGCAGTACTTC. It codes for CASSPRSYEQYF.

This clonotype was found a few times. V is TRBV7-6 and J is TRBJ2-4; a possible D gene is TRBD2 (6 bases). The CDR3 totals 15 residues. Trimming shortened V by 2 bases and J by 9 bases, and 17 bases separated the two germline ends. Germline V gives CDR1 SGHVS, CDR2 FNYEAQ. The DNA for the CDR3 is TGTGCCAGCAGCTTAACGGCCGGGAGTCCGTCCATTCAGTACTTC. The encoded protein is CASSLTAGSPSIQYF.

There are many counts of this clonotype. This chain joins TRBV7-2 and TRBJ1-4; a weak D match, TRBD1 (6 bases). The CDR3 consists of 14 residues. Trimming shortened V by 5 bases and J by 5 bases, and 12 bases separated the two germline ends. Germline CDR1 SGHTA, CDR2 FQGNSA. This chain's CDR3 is CASSGRGLNEKLFF. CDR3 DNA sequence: TGTGCCAGCAGCGGGAGGGGGTTGAATGAAAAACTGTTTTTT.

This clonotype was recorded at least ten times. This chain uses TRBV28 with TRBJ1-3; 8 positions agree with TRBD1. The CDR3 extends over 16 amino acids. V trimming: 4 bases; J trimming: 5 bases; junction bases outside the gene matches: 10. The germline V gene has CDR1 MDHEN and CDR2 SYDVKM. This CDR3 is CASSSPSGQGRNTIYF. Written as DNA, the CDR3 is TGTGCCAGCAGTTCCCCATCTGGACAGGGAAGAAACACCATATATTTT.

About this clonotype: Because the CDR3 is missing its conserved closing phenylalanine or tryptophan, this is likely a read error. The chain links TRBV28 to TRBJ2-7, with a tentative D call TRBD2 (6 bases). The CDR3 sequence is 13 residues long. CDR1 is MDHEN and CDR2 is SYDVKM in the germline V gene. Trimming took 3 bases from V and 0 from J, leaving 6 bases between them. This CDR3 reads CASSFGGSYEQYS. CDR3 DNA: TGTGCCAGCAGTTTCGGGGGCTCCTACGAGCAGTACTCC.

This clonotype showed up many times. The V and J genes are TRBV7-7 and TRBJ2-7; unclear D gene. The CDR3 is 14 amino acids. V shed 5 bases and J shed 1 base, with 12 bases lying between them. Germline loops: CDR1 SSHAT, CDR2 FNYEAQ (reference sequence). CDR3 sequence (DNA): TGTGCCAGCAGCCCCGGTGTGGCGTCCTACGAGCAGTACTTC. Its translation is CASSPGVASYEQYF.

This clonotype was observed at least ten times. The CDR3 sequence is CATSHWLAVNEQFF. The DNA of the CDR3 is TGTGCCACCAGTCACTGGCTAGCGGTCAATGAGCAGTTCTTC. This chain joins TRBV19 and TRBJ2-1; 7 positions match TRBD2. J lost 6 bases, V lost 10 bases, and 12 bases had no gene match. The CDR3 spans 14 residues. Germline lookup yields CDR1 LNHDA and CDR2 SQIVND (reference sequence).

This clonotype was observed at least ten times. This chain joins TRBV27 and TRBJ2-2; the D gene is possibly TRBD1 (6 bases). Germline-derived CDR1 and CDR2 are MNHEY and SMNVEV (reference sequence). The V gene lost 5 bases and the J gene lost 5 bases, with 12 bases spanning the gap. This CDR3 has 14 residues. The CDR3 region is CASSRTEVTGELFF. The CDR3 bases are TGTGCCAGCAGTCGGACAGAAGTTACCGGGGAGCTGTTTTTT.

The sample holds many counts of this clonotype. CDR3 protein: CASSPGVAVYNEQFF. In DNA, the CDR3 is TGTGCCAGCAGCCCCGGGGTAGCGGTCTACAATGAGCAGTTCTTC. This chain connects TRBV7-3 to TRBJ2-1; D may be TRBD2 (6 bases). Trimming took 5 bases from V and 3 from J, leaving 14 bases between them. The CDR3 has 15 amino acids. CDR1 is SGHTA, CDR2 FQGTGA, per germline.

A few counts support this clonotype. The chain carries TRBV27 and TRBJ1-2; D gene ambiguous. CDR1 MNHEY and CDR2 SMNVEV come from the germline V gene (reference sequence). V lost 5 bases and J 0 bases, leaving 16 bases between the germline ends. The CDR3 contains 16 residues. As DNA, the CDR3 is TGTGCCAGCAGTCCAATACGACTTGGAGCTAACTATGGCTACACCTTC. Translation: CASSPIRLGANYGYTF.

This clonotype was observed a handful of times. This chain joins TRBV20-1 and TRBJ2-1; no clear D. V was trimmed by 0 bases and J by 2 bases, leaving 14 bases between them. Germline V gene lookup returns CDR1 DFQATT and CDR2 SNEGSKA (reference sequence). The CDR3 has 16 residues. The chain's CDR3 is CSAREGTEIAYNEQFF. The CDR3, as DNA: TGCAGTGCTAGAGAGGGAACAGAAATTGCCTACAATGAGCAGTTCTTC.

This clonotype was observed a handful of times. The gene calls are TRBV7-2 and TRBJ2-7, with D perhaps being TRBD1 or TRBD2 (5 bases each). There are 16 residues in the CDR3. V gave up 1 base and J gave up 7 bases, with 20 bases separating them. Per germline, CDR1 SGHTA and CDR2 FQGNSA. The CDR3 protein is CASSLVVSGPAGEQYF. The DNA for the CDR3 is TGTGCCAGCAGCTTAGTTGTGTCGGGGCCCGCCGGGGAGCAGTACTTC.

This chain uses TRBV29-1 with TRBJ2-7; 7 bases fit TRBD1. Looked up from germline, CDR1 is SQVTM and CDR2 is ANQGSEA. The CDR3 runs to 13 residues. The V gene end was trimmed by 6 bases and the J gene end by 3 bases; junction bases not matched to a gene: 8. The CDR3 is CSVRSGQIYEQYF. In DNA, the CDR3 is TGCAGCGTACGGTCGGGACAGATCTACGAGCAGTACTTC.

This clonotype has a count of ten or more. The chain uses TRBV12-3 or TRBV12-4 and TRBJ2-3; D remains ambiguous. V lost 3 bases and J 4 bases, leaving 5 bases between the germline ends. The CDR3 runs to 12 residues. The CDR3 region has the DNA TGTGCCAGCAGTTTCCGGCCAGATACGCAGTATTTT. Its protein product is CASSFRPDTQYF.

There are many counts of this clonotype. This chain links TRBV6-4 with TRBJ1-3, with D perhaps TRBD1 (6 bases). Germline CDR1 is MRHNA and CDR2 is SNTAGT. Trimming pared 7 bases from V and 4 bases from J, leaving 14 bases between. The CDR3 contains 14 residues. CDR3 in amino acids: CASTEGEYGNTIYF. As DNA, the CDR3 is TGTGCCAGCACCGAGGGGGAGTACGGAAACACCATATATTTT.

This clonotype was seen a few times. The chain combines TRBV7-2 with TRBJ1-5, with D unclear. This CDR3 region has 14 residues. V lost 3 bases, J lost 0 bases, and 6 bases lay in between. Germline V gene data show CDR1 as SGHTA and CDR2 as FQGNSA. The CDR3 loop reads CASSFIGSNQPQHF. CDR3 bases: TGTGCCAGCAGCTTTATTGGTAGCAATCAGCCCCAGCATTTT.